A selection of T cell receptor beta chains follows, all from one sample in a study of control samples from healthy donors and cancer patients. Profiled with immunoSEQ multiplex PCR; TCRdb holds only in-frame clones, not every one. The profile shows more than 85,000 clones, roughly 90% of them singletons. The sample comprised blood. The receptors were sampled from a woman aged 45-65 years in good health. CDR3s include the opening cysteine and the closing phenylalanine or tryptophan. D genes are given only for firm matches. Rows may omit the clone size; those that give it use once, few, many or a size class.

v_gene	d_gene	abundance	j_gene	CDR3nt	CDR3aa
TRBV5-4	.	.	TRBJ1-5	TGTGCCAGCAGTCTCAGGGATAGCAATCAGCCCCAGCATTTT	CASSLRDSNQPQHF
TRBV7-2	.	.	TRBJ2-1	TGTGCCAGCAACCTGGGGGTGTTGGGACTCGAGCAGTTCTTC	CASNLGVLGLEQFF
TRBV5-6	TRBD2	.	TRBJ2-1	TGTGCCAGCAGCTTGTTAGCCTTACTAGCGGGATACAATGAGCAGTTCTTC	CASSLLALLAGYNEQFF
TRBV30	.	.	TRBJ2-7	TGTGCCTGGAATCAGGTGAGCTACGAGCAGTACTTC	CAWNQVSYEQYF
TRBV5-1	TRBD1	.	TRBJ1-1	TGCGCCAGCAGCTTCGGGACAGGCGAAGCTTTCTTT	CASSFGTGEAFF
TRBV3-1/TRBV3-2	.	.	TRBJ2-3	TGTGCCAGCAGTCGGGGGGATACGCAGTATTTT	CASSRGDTQYF
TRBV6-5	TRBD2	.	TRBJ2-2	TGTGCCAGCTCGCGGGGGGGGCTAGCCGGGGAGCTGTTTTTT	CASSRGGLAGELFF
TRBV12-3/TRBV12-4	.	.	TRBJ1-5	TGTGCCAGCAGTCCTAGCAATCAGCCCCAGCATTTT	CASSPSNQPQHF
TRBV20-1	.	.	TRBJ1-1	TGCAGTGCTAAAAAGATCACTGAAGCTTTCTTT	CSAKKITEAFF
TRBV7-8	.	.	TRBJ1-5	TGTGCCAGCAGCTTAGGGCGGACAGCTTCGGGTCAGCCCCAGCATTTT	CASSLGRTASGQPQHF
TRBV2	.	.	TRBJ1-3	TGTGCCAGCAGTGACGGTCCAGGAGCGATCTCTGGAAACACCATATATTTT	CASSDGPGAISGNTIYF
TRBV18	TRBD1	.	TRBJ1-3	TGTGCCAGCTCCTCGGGACAGGGAAACACCATATATTTT	CASSSGQGNTIYF
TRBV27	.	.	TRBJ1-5	TGTGCCAGCAGTCGGGGGGGGCCTCAAGCCAATCAGCCCCAGCATTTT	CASSRGGPQANQPQHF
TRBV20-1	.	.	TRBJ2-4	TGCAGTGCTAGTCATCGGTGGGGGCAAGCCAAAAACATTCAGTACTTC	CSASHRWGQAKNIQYF
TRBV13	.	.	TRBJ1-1	TGTGCCAGCAGACTCCAGGTGCGGACTGAAGCTTTCTTT	CASRLQVRTEAFF
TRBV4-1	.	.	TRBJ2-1	TGCGCCAGCAGCCAAGCCTGGACTGCTTCCTACAATGAGCAGTTCTTC	CASSQAWTASYNEQFF
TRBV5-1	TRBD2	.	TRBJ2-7	TGCGCCAGCAGCTTGGTGGCGGGGGACGCCTACGAGCAGTACTTC	CASSLVAGDAYEQYF
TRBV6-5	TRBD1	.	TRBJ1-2	TGTGCCAGCATCCTTTACAGGGGCTATGGCTACACCTTC	CASILYRGYGYTF
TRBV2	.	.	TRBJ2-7	TGTGCCCTTAACGGAGGCTACGAGCAGTACTTC	CALNGGYEQYF
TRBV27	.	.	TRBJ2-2	TGTGCCAGCAGTTTATCGTGGTTTTCTATCGGGGGACAGCAAACCCGGGAGCTGTTTTTT	CASSLSWFSIGGQQTRELFF
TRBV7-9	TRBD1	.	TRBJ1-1	TGTGCCAGCAGTGAGGGGGGCTGGACAGGGTTAAGGAACACTGAAGCTTTCTTT	CASSEGGWTGLRNTEAFF
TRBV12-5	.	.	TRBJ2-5	TGTGCTAGTGGTTTGCGGGATTCTCAAGAGACCCAGTACTTC	CASGLRDSQETQYF
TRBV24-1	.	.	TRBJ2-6	TGTGCCACCAGTGATCCCCTGGGCAGCTCTGGGGCCAACGTCCTGACTTTC	CATSDPLGSSGANVLTF
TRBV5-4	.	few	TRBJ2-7	TGTGCCAGCAGATTGACTTTTTCCCAGGAGCAGTACTTC	CASRLTFSQEQYF
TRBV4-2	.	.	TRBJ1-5	TGTGCCAGCAGCCAAGAATATGAGCAGCCCCAGCATTTT	CASSQEYEQPQHF
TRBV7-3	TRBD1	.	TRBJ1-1	TGTGCCAGCAGCTCCGGACAGGGGAGGGCCACTGAAGCTTTCTTT	CASSSGQGRATEAFF
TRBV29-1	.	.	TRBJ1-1	TGCAGCGTTGACAGCTACCTGAACACTGAAGCTTTCTTT	CSVDSYLNTEAFF
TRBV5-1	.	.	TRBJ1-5	TGCGCCAGCAGCTTGGACAGCCAAGCAAATCAGCCCCAGCATTTT	CASSLDSQANQPQHF
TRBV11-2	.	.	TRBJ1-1	TGTGCCAGCAGCTTAATGGGGGACATGAACACTGAAGCTTTCTTT	CASSLMGDMNTEAFF
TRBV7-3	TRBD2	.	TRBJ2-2	TGTGCCAGCAGCTTTTCTAGCGGGGGGAAGGCCGGGGAGCTGTTTTTT	CASSFSSGGKAGELFF
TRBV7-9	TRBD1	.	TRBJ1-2	TGTGCCAGCAGCTCGGGGGACAGGGGACGCTACACCTTC	CASSSGDRGRYTF
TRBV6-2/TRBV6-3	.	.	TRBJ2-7	TGTGCCAGCAGTTTACAGGATGGAGCCTACGAGCAGTACTTC	CASSLQDGAYEQYF
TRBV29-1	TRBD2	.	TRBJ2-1	TGCAGCGTTTTTTATAGGGCTAGCGGGGCCTACAATGAGCAGTTCTTC	CSVFYRASGAYNEQFF
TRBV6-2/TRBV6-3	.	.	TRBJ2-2	TGTGCCAGCAGTTACGGACAGCTTCGCAAAACCTACACCGGGGAGCTGTTTTTT	CASSYGQLRKTYTGELFF
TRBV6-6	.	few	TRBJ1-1	TGTGCCAGCAGTCGACCGGCCACTGAAGCTTTCTTT	CASSRPATEAFF